This TCR beta chain is from a study of shared clonotypes between healthy human individuals. The method was immunoSEQ multiplex PCR; TCRdb's version includes in-frame clones alone and lacks a portion of them. The sample lists about 1 million clones; around 74% were seen once. Study observations and caveats: Memory subsets generally showed smaller estimated richness than naive subsets did. The rarefaction results pointed to incomplete sorted-subset sequencing despite large depth. Non-shared clonotypes had lower generation probabilities than those shared by all four donors.

Researchers partitioned CD4+ cells into CD45RA+ naive and CD45RA-negative memory subsets. With respect to this clone: No antigen is known for it.

This CDR3 is 17 amino acids long. The receptor was isolated from a man aged 18 to 35 in good health. Sequencing was carried out using memory CD4+ T cells sorted from blood. Regarding subset: CD45RA-negative fraction. This sequence joins TRBV12-2 and TRBJ2-3; the DNA was not used to check the table's D call, TRBD2. TRBV12-2 is annotated as a pseudogene. The CDR3 sequence: CASRLAGLAGVTDTQYF. The CDR3 nucleotides read TGTGCAAGTCGCTTAGCGGGACTAGCGGGAGTTACAGATACGCAGTATTTT.